This TCR beta chain was obtained from a study of T cell responses to AZD1222 COVID-19 vaccine. Findings and limits, study-wide: Donors were largely white British and mainly female; clonal diversity was possibly underestimated. After two AZD1222 doses, spike-specific TCR breadth and depth rose versus day 0.

The length of the CDR3 is 16 residues. Germline V gene sequence: CDR1 SGDLS, CDR2 YYNGEE. Trimming removed 3 bases from V and 2 bases from J; junction bases left unmatched: 4. This clone was seen only once. Its antigen is currently unknown. The method was immunoSEQ multiplex PCR; TCRdb's version includes in-frame clones alone and lacks a portion of them. The table records tens of thousands of clones, 90% to 95% of them present only once. This sequence originates from an adult in good health. Sequenced material: peripheral blood, taken on day 0 of AZD1222 vaccination. This chain uses TRBV9 with TRBJ2-5, with 13 bases lining up with TRBD2. Here the CDR3 reads CASSALGLAGQETQYF. CDR3 bases: TGTGCCAGCAGCGCCTTGGGACTAGCGGGGCAAGAGACCCAGTACTTC.